Sequencing of this TCR beta chain was carried out in a study of blood T cell repertoires in COVID-19. Study overall: Whether acute or convalescent, the COVID-19 samples came from the United States, Italy and Spain. PBMCs, B-cell-depleted T cells, or T cells were the source of the cDNA or gDNA that made up the material.

V gave up 2 bases and J gave up 8 bases; unmatched junction bases: 5. This CDR3 is 15 amino acids long. Looked up from germline, CDR1 is MDHEN and CDR2 is SYDVKM. In the authors' methods: Researchers report that nucleated cell counts were estimated from reference gene primer amplification. Only in-frame clones appear in the TCRdb table, and some are missing; sequencing was by immunoSEQ multiplex PCR. V and J calls and clone size are given by that table; D and trimming were obtained from the DNA. Of approximately 670,000 clones listed, 85% to 90% are singletons. This sequence joins TRBV28 and TRBJ1-6; 8 bases align to TRBD1. Source material: peripheral blood. The clonotype comes from a woman between 18 and 30 years old with acute or convalescent COVID-19. The CDR3 protein is CASSLGDRNYSPLHF. The CDR3 nucleotides read TGTGCCAGCAGTTTAGGGGACAGGAACTATTCACCCCTCCACTTT. Variable domain in full (rest from reference TRBV28 and TRBJ1-6): DVKVTQSSRYLVKRTGEKVFLECVQDMDHENMFWYRQDPGLGLRLIYFSYDVKMKEKGDIPEGYSVSREKKERFSLILESASTNQTSMYLCASSLGDRNYSPLHFGNGTRLTVT.